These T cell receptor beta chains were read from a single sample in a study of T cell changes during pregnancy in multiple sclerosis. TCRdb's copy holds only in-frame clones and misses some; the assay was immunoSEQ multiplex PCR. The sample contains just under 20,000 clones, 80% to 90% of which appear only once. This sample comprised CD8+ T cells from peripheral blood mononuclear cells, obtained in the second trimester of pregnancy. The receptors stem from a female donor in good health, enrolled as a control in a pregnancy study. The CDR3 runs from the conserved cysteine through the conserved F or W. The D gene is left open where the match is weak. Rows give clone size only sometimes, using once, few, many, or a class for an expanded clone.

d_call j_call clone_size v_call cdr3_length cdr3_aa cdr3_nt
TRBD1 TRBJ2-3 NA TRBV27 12 CASSHGQGPQYF TGTGCCAGCAGTCACGGACAGGGGCCGCAGTATTTT
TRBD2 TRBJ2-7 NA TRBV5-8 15 CASSPGAGGQGEQYF TGTGCCAGCAGCCCCGGAGCGGGGGGGCAGGGCGAGCAGTACTTC
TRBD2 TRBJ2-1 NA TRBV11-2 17 CASSSLAGGLSYNEQFF TGTGCCAGCAGCTCATTAGCGGGGGGCCTTTCCTACAATGAGCAGTTCTTC
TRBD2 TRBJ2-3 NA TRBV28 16 CASSHGTSGTTDTQYF TGTGCCAGCAGCCATGGGACTAGCGGTACTACAGATACGCAGTATTTT
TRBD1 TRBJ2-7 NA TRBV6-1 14 CASSPDRESDEQYF TGTGCCAGCAGCCCTGACAGGGAATCAGACGAGCAGTACTTC
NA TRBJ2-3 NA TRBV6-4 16 CASSATGTGGTDTQYF TGTGCCAGCAGTGCGACAGGGACGGGGGGCACAGATACGCAGTATTTT
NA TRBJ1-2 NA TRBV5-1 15 CASSRRGREGYGYTF TGCGCCAGCAGCCGCCGGGGGCGGGAGGGCTATGGCTACACCTTC
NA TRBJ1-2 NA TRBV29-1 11 CSVETDYGYTF TGCAGCGTTGAGACAGACTATGGCTACACCTTC
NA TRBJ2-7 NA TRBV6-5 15 CASRPIPTLPYEQYF TGTGCCAGCCGCCCCATCCCGACACTTCCCTACGAGCAGTACTTC
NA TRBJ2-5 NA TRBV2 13 CATIGGYQETQYF TGTGCCACCATAGGGGGTTACCAAGAGACCCAGTACTTC
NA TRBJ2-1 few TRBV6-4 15 CASRELPGSSDEQFF TGTGCCAGCAGAGAGCTGCCAGGGTCTAGTGATGAGCAGTTCTTC
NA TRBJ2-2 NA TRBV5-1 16 CASSTTGGPASGELFF TGCGCCAGCAGCACGACGGGGGGCCCCGCATCCGGGGAGCTGTTTTTT
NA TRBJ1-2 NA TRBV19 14 CASTVGGIYYGYTF TGTGCCAGCACCGTGGGGGGGATCTACTATGGCTACACCTTC
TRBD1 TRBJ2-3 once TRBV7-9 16 CASSLQGKVSTDTQYF TGTGCCAGCAGTCTACAGGGGAAGGTTAGCACAGATACGCAGTATTTT
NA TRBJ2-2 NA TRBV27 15 CASSPPGWVTGELFF TGTGCCAGCAGCCCACCAGGGTGGGTCACCGGGGAGCTGTTTTTT
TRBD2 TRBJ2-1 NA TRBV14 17 CASSLHRLAGLYNEQFF TGTGCCAGCAGCCTTCACCGACTAGCGGGTTTATACAATGAGCAGTTCTTC
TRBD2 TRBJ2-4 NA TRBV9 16 CASSVEPGLAENIQYF TGTGCCAGCAGCGTAGAGCCGGGACTAGCGGAGAACATTCAGTACTTC
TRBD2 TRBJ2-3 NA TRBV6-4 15 CASSEAGGEGDTQYF TGTGCCAGCAGTGAAGCGGGAGGAGAGGGAGATACGCAGTATTTT
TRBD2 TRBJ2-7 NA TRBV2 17 CASIVGLAGPLSYEQYF TGTGCCAGCATCGTGGGACTAGCGGGGCCCCTCTCCTACGAGCAGTACTTC
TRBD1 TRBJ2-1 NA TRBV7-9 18 CASSWGTGGYFQDNEQFF TGTGCCAGCAGCTGGGGGACAGGGGGCTATTTTCAGGACAATGAGCAGTTCTTC
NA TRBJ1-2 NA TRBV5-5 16 CASSLAAEVGLYGYTF TGTGCCAGCAGCTTGGCCGCGGAGGTCGGGTTATACGGCTACACCTTC
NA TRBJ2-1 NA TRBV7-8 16 CASSSRDGGSYNEQFF TGTGCCAGCAGCTCTAGGGACGGGGGCTCCTACAATGAGCAGTTCTTC
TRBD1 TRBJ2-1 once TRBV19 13 CASSWDSYNEQFF TGTGCCAGTAGTTGGGACAGTTACAATGAGCAGTTCTTC
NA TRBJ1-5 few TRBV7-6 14 CASSPGRGGQPQHF TGTGCCAGCAGCCCAGGGAGGGGCGGTCAGCCCCAGCATTTT
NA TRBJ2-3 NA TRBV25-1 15 CASSAPGLSGDTQYF TGTGCCAGCAGTGCGCCGGGACTCAGTGGGGATACGCAGTATTTT
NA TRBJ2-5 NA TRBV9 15 CASSATDTSKETQYF TGTGCCAGCAGCGCGACGGACACTTCGAAAGAGACCCAGTACTTC
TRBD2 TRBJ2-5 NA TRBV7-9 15 CASSLATDGGETQYF TGTGCCAGCAGCTTAGCGACTGACGGGGGGGAGACCCAGTACTTC
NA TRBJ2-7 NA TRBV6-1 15 CASSEDRGQPYEQYF TGTGCCAGCAGTGAGGACCGAGGACAACCCTACGAGCAGTACTTC
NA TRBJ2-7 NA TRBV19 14 CASSFRAGSYEQYF TGTGCCAGTAGTTTCAGGGCGGGGTCCTACGAGCAGTACTTC
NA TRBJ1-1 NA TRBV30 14 CAWSVLAGRDEAFF TGTGCCTGGAGTGTACTCGCGGGACGCGATGAAGCTTTCTTT
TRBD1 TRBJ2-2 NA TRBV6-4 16 CASSDSRGRDTGELFF TGTGCCAGCAGTGACAGCAGGGGGCGGGACACCGGGGAGCTGTTTTTT
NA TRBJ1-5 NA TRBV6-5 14 CASSPYRSNQPQHF TGTGCCAGCAGCCCTTACAGGTCGAATCAGCCCCAGCATTTT
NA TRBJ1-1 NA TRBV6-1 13 CASSEGAGYEAFF TGTGCCAGCAGTGAAGGGGCCGGATATGAAGCTTTCTTT
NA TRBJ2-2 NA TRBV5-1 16 CASSLSRSADTGELFF TGCGCCAGCAGCTTGTCGCGATCCGCGGACACCGGGGAGCTGTTTTTT
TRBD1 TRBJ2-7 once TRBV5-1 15 CASSLIGTGGNEQYF TGCGCCAGCAGCCTTATAGGGACAGGGGGAAACGAGCAGTACTTC
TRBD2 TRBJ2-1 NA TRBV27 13 CASSLGLADEQFF TGTGCCAGCAGTTTAGGGCTAGCGGATGAGCAGTTCTTC